This TCR beta chain derives from a study of long-term antiretroviral therapy in people with HIV. Whole-study findings and limits: Clones expanded before ART dominated the repertoire at all time points.

As for this clone: Its antigen is unidentified.

The length of the CDR3 is 13 residues. Germline-derived CDR1 and CDR2 are WNHNN and SYGVQD (reference sequence). With V trimmed by 8 bases and J by 3 bases, 4 bases remained unmatched. Researchers secured at least one pre-ART and at least two post-ART PBMC samples from each donor. The authors ran the immunoSEQ assay, v3.0, at survey level. For each individual sample, sequencing targeted about 35,000-50,000 T-cell genomes. Sequenced by immunoSEQ multiplex PCR; TCRdb stores in-frame clones only, minus some. The sample includes approximately 16,000 clones, about 91% of them seen just once. The sequence was obtained from a woman under 40 with HIV. The J gene is TRBJ1-2, the V gene TRBV10-1; TRBD1 aligns across 9 bases. The source material was unsorted PBMCs, sampled 2.3 years before starting antiretroviral therapy. Here the CDR3 reads CASSDRGDYGYTF. CDR3 nucleotide sequence: TGCGCCAGCTCGGACAGGGGTGACTATGGCTACACCTTC.